The 7 T cell receptor beta chains below were found in one sample sequenced in a study of T cells in Graves' hyperthyroidism and ophthalmopathy. It was RNA transcripts that yielded the amplified TCR beta CDR3 regions. Primed by the HTBI set, a first-round RT-PCR was run on the TCR CDR3. TCRdb reprocessed the multiplex PCR reads with MiXCR, giving one entry per CDR3 protein. The sample shows 300,000 to 350,000 distinct CDR3 sequences, about 21% of them seen only once. The source material was blood. These receptor sequences come from a woman between 50 and 59 years old with Graves' hyperthyroidism.

This clonotype was recorded at least ten times. J is TRBJ2-1 and V is TRBV5-1, with 12 positions matching TRBD2. After removal of 1 base from V and 5 bases from J, the junction contained 7 bases not matched to a gene. Germline values: CDR1 SGHRS, CDR2 YFSETQ. The CDR3 totals 17 residues. The CDR3 bases are TGCGCCAGCAGCTTGCCCGTACTAGCGGGAGGTAACAATGAGCAGTTCTTC. Protein product: CASSLPVLAGGNNEQFF.

The chain uses TRBV28 and TRBJ1-3; the D is unclear. The germline CDR1 and CDR2 sequences are MDHEN and SYDVKM. The CDR3 extends over 15 amino acids. V lost 3 bases and J lost 1, with 10 bases in between. CDR3 coding DNA: TGTGCCAGCAGTTTGCCCCAGATATCTGGAAACACCATATATTTT. Its protein is CASSLPQISGNTIYF.

At least ten counts were recorded for this clonotype. The chain employs TRBV3-1 and TRBJ2-1; no reliable D call. This CDR3 is built from 15 residues. Deletions cut 4 bases from V and 0 bases from J, with 10 bases between. Germline V lookup: CDR1 LGHDT, CDR2 YNNKEL (reference sequence). The CDR3 nucleotides are TGTGCCAGCAGCCCTCGGGCGGCCTCCTACAATGAGCAGTTCTTC. This sequence encodes CASSPRAASYNEQFF.

This clonotype was detected many times. The gene calls are TRBV5-1 and TRBJ1-2; D is possibly TRBD1 (5 bases). Trimming shortened V by 4 bases and J by 2 bases, and 12 bases separated the two germline ends. The germline gives CDR1 SGHRS, CDR2 YFSETQ. CDR3 length equals 14 residues. CDR3 nucleotides: TGCGCCAGCAGCCCCGGGGGGAGAAACTATGGCTACACCTTC. Protein: CASSPGGRNYGYTF.

This clonotype was observed many times. This CDR3 reads CAWTNVKEQFF. The CDR3 DNA reads as TGTGCCTGGACAAACGTGAAGGAGCAGTTCTTC. The chain joins TRBV30 to TRBJ2-1; D unclear. Trimming removed 4 bases from V and 10 bases from J, with 11 bases in between. The CDR3 length is 11 residues. Germline V gene data show CDR1 as GTSNPN and CDR2 as SVGIG (reference sequence).

This clonotype was seen many times. The V and J genes are TRBV6-1 and TRBJ1-2; perhaps TRBD1 as D (5 bases). CDR1 is MNHNS and CDR2 is SASEGT in the germline V gene. The CDR3 extends over 13 amino acids. V was cut by 6 bases and J by 8 bases, with 16 bases left in between. The CDR3 here is CASRRTGEMGYTF. DNA for the CDR3: TGTGCCAGCAGGAGGACGGGGGAGATGGGCTACACCTTC.

This clonotype appeared many times. The J gene is TRBJ2-7, the V gene TRBV11-2; no definite D call. Germline-derived CDR1 and CDR2 are SGHAT and FQNNGV. The CDR3 has 13 amino acids. Trimming removed 5 bases from V and 2 bases from J, with 10 bases in between. CDR3 sequence: CASSPPWAYEQYF. CDR3 in DNA: TGTGCCAGCAGCCCCCCTTGGGCCTACGAGCAGTACTTC.